Presented here are 21 T cell receptor beta chains from one specimen sequenced in a study of T-cell memory formation after mild COVID-19. TCRdb reprocessed the 5' RACE reads via MiXCR and lists one record per CDR3 protein. The data contain tens of thousands of distinct CDR3 sequences, about an eighth of them singletons. Sequenced material: PBMCs or a T cell subset sorted from them (not recorded which). These receptors all come from an adult woman who had mild COVID-19 (a few samples of this study predate the infection). Cell type and time point are not known.

This clonotype was seen only a few times. CDR3 DNA sequence: TGTGCCAGCAGCTTTTTCAGGCAGCAAGAGACCCAGTACTTC. The encoded protein is CASSFFRQQETQYF. The chain is built from TRBV5-6 and TRBJ2-5; D is undetermined. Germline CDR1 and CDR2: SGHDT and YYEEEE. This CDR3 region has 14 residues. V lost 2 bases, J lost 2 bases, and 10 bases lay in between. The complete variable domain, with remaining parts taken from reference TRBV5-6 and TRBJ2-5, reads DAGVTQSPTHLIKTRGQQVTLRCSPKSGHDTVSWYQQALGQGPQFIFQYYEEEERQRGNFPDRFSGHQFPNYSSELNVNALLLGDSALYLCASSFFRQQETQYFGPGTRLLVL.

Only a few counts were recorded for this clonotype. This chain links TRBV14 with TRBJ2-1, with 12 bases aligning to TRBD2. This CDR3 contains 18 residues. With 0 bases clipped from V and 5 bases from J, the junction kept 8 bases outside the gene matches. The V gene's germline CDR1 is SGHDN and CDR2 FVKESK. The DNA for the CDR3 is TGTGCCAGCAGCCAAGATTACGAATGGACTAGCGGGGACAATGAGCAGTTCTTC. It codes for CASSQDYEWTSGDNEQFF.

This clonotype was found many times. CDR3 DNA sequence: TGTGCCAGCAGCTCTGACAGGAGGGCCTACGAGCAGTACTTC. Translated: CASSSDRRAYEQYF. The chain joins TRBV7-9 to TRBJ2-7; D may be TRBD1 or TRBD2 (6 bases each). Germline assignment: CDR1 SEHNR and CDR2 FQNEAQ (reference sequence). CDR3 size: 14 residues. The ends were cut back, 4 bases at V and 2 bases at J, with 12 bases in the middle.

The chain joins TRBV12-3 or TRBV12-4 to TRBJ1-1; unclear D gene. This CDR3 region has 11 residues. V gave up 3 bases and J gave up 8 bases, with 7 bases separating them. CDR3 in DNA: TGTGCCAGCAGTTTTGAGGGCGAAGCTTTCTTT. Encoded protein: CASSFEGEAFF.

This sequence joins TRBV12-3 or TRBV12-4 and TRBJ2-3, with 16 bases matching TRBD2. V was clipped by 5 bases and J by 11 bases; unmatched bases: 4. The CDR3 runs 14 residues. CDR3 sequence: CASSPGTSGGVQYF. DNA for the CDR3: TGTGCCAGCAGTCCCGGGACTAGCGGGGGGGTGCAGTATTTT.

This clonotype was counted between two and nine times. The chain is built from TRBV7-2 and TRBJ2-3; 9 bases match TRBD2. This CDR3 is built from 14 residues. Germline V gene sequence: CDR1 SGHTA, CDR2 FQGNSA. V was clipped by 3 bases and J by 4 bases; unmatched bases: 2. CDR3 region: CASSFLAGPDTQYF. The CDR3 DNA reads as TGTGCCAGCAGCTTCCTAGCGGGGCCAGATACGCAGTATTTT.

CDR3 nucleotides: TGTGCCTGGAGGGGCCCGGGGGAAGGCTACACCTTC. Its protein product is CAWRGPGEGYTF. The V call is TRBV30, the J call TRBJ1-2; possibly TRBD1 for D (5 bases). CDR1 and CDR2 from the germline V gene are GTSNPN and SVGIG (reference sequence). Trimming took 3 bases from V and 8 from J, leaving 13 bases between them. This CDR3 spans 12 amino acids.

The gene calls are TRBV7-9 and TRBJ2-1, with D maybe TRBD2 (5 bases). The CDR3 covers 13 residues. The ends were cut back, 5 bases at V and 9 bases at J, with 14 bases in the middle. The germline V gene has CDR1 SEHNR and CDR2 FQNEAQ (reference sequence). CDR3 DNA: TGTGCCAGCAGCCACAGCCCCGGGGTTGAGCAGTTCTTC. Its protein product is CASSHSPGVEQFF. Full variable domain (remainder filled in from reference TRBV7-9 and TRBJ2-1): DTGVSQNPRHKITKRGQNVTFRCDPISEHNRLYWYRQTLGQGPEFLTYFQNEAQLEKSRLLSDRFSAERPKGSFSTLEIQRTEQGDSAMYLCASSHSPGVEQFFGPGTRLTVL.

This clonotype was seen a handful of times. The chain uses TRBV12-5 and TRBJ2-5, with D perhaps TRBD2 (5 bases). This CDR3 contains 17 residues. The V end was cut by 0 bases, the J end by 5 bases, with 19 bases between. Germline loops: CDR1 LGHNT, CDR2 FRNRAP. The DNA for the CDR3 is TGTGCTAGTGGTTTGGTAGCTGGAGCGGAAACACGGGAGACCCAGTACTTC. Protein: CASGLVAGAETRETQYF.

In this sample, this clonotype turned up a few times. The chain carries TRBV24-1 and TRBJ1-2; D is undetermined. Trimming took 3 bases from V and 4 from J, leaving 5 bases between them. Germline V gene lookup returns CDR1 KGHDR and CDR2 SFDVKD. This CDR3 contains 12 residues. CDR3 nucleotides: TGTGCCACCAGTGATCGGGGCTATGGCTACACCTTC. Protein product: CATSDRGYGYTF.

This clonotype was seen a handful of times. This chain connects TRBV14 to TRBJ2-2; D call uncertain. The CDR3 runs to 13 residues. Germline values: CDR1 SGHDN, CDR2 FVKESK. The ends were cut back, 3 bases at V and 1 base at J, with 3 bases in the middle. CDR3 coding DNA: TGTGCCAGCAGCCATCAGAACACCGGGGAGCTGTTTTTT. It codes for CASSHQNTGELFF.

This sequence joins TRBV5-6 and TRBJ2-7; 7 bases fit TRBD2. With 4 bases clipped from V and 2 bases from J, the junction kept 6 bases outside the gene matches. Germline-derived CDR1 and CDR2 are SGHDT and YYEEEE. CDR3 length: 14 residues. In DNA, the CDR3 is TGTGCCAGCAGCCCCGGACTAGGGGCCTACGAGCAGTACTTC. It translates to CASSPGLGAYEQYF.

In this sample, this clonotype turned up a few times. The rearrangement links TRBV12-3 or TRBV12-4 to TRBJ2-1, with 9 bases identical to TRBD2. The trim removed 8 bases at V and 8 bases at J, leaving 10 bases unmatched. CDR3 length: 14 residues. The CDR3 loop is CASAAGTSRDEQFF. Here the CDR3 DNA reads TGTGCCAGCGCAGCCGGGACTAGCCGGGATGAGCAGTTCTTC.

The rearrangement links TRBV11-2 to TRBJ2-1; 12 bases map to TRBD2. The trim removed 5 bases at V and 8 bases at J, leaving 16 bases unmatched. Looked up from germline, CDR1 is SGHAT and CDR2 is FQNNGV. This CDR3 is built from 18 residues. In DNA, the CDR3 is TGTGCCAGCAGCGGAGCGACCCATCTAGCGGGAGGGACGGATGAGCAGTTCTTC. Translation gives CASSGATHLAGGTDEQFF.

The sample holds a few counts of this clonotype. J is TRBJ2-5 and V is TRBV6-5; a weak D match, TRBD1 (6 bases). Germline V gene data show CDR1 as MNHEY and CDR2 as SVGAGI. CDR3 length: 16 amino acids. V was cut by 5 bases and J by 1 base, with 17 bases left in between. The CDR3 region is CASSKTPGVGQETQYF. DNA for the CDR3: TGTGCCAGCAGTAAAACTCCAGGGGTGGGCCAAGAGACCCAGTACTTC.

The CDR3 sequence is CASSRTGISETQYF. DNA for the CDR3: TGTGCCAGCAGCCGGACAGGGATTTCAGAGACCCAGTACTTC. The chain carries TRBV7-9 and TRBJ2-5; 8 nucleotides align to TRBD1. The CDR3 is 14 residues long. The J segment lost 4 bases and the V segment lost 5 bases, leaving 6 bases of the junction unmatched. CDR1 is SEHNR, CDR2 FQNEAQ, per germline (reference sequence).

This clonotype occurred a few times. V and J are TRBV20-1 and TRBJ2-1; TRBD2 is a possible D gene (6 bases). The CDR3 has 14 amino acids. V shed 1 base and J shed 7 bases, with 14 bases lying between them. Per germline, CDR1 DFQATT and CDR2 SNEGSKA (reference sequence). CDR3 sequence reads: CSARAPASDNEQFF. The CDR3, as DNA: TGCAGTGCTAGAGCTCCGGCTAGCGATAATGAGCAGTTCTTC.

In its sample, this clonotype was seen a few times. This rearrangement joins TRBV30 to TRBJ2-3; 8 bases are shared with TRBD2. Germline CDR1 reads GTSNPN; CDR2 reads SVGIG (reference sequence). V gave up 2 bases and J gave up 1 base; unmatched junction bases: 14. This CDR3 contains 18 residues. This chain's CDR3 is CAWSQLGILTSGTDTQYF. In nucleotides, the CDR3 is TGTGCCTGGAGTCAGCTAGGGATTTTGACTAGCGGCACAGATACGCAGTATTTT.

This rearrangement joins TRBV12-3 or TRBV12-4 to TRBJ2-1, with 14 bases lining up with TRBD2. V dropped 5 bases and J dropped 3; count of bases not matched to a gene: 6. There are 17 residues in the CDR3. CDR3 DNA: TGTGCCAGCAGTCTGGGACTAGCGGGAGAGTACTACAATGAGCAGTTCTTC. Its translation is CASSLGLAGEYYNEQFF.

This clonotype has more than one count but fewer than ten. The J gene is TRBJ2-7, the V gene TRBV6-2 or TRBV6-3, with 10 nucleotides matching TRBD2. Germline assignment: CDR1 MNHEY and CDR2 SVGEGT. J gave up 0 bases and V 7 bases, and 6 bases lay outside the gene matches. The CDR3 totals 15 residues. CDR3 coding DNA: TGTGCCAGCACCGAAGCGGGAGGGGTCTCCTACGAGCAGTACTTC. Its protein is CASTEAGGVSYEQYF.

The genes are TRBV7-3 and TRBJ1-1; D is undetermined. The V end lost 0 bases, the J end lost 3 bases, and 14 bases lay between the germline ends. The CDR3 length is 16 residues. In germline, CDR1 is SGHTA, CDR2 FQGTGA. CDR3 in amino acids: CASSLTGTATYTEAFF. The CDR3 nucleotides read TGTGCCAGCAGCTTAACCGGTACGGCCACCTACACTGAAGCTTTCTTT.